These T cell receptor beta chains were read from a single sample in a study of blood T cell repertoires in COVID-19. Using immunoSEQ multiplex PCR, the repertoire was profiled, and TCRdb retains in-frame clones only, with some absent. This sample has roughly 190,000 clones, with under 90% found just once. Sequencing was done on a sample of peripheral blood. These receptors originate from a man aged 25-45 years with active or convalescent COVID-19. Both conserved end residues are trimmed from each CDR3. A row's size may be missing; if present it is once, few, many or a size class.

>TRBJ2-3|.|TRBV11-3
ASSLGYGTGANTDTQY
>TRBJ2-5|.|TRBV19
ASSGTGVETQY
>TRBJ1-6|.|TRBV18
ASSTTGYDSPLH
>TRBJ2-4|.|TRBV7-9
ASSDRAGEGENIQY
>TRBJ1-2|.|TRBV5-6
ASSLETGSDGYT
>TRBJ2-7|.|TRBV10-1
ASGGAFYEQY
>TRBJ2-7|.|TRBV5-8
ASSLDLGPYEQY
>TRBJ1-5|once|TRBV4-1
ASSPGTANQPQH
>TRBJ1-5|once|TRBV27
ASRKDREKNQPQH
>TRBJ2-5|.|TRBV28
ASRTSGSYETQY
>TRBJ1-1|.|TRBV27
ASSQTGGWNTEAF
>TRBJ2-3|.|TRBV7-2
ASSLGASGSGFTDTQY
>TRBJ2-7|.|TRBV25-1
ASSEDRGHVREQY
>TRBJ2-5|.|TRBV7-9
ASSLEGRQETQY
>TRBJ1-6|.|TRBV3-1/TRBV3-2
ASSQMTGLNSPLH
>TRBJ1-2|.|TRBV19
ASTRDISYGYT
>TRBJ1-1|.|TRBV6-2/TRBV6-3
ASSYYSDRVNTEAF
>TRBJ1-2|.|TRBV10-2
ASSELQFEGYT
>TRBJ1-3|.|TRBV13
ASSSTGTGNTIY
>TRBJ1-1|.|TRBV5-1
ASSLEVAGSAF
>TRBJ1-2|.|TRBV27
ASSLSGTGMLGYT
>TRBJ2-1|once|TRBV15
ATGGAPGAINEQF
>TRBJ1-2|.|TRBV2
ASSDVGQHYGYT
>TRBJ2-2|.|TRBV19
ASSTQNTGELF
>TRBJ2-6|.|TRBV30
AWRRRQVRANVLT
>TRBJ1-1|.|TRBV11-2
ASSLEGNAGLAEAF
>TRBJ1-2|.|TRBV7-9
ASSIGTGRGYGYT
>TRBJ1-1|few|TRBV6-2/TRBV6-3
ASSYSGGVGTEAF
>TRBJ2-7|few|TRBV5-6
ASSLDRGYEQY
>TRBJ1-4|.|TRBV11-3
ASSSWGQELNEKLF
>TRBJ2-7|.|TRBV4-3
ASSQSSGYYEQY
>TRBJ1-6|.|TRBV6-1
ASSEAPGVGNSPLH
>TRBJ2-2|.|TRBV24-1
ATSDTGTSGTGELF
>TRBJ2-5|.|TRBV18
ASSLPNSGTGETQY
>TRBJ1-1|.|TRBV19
ASSTPGDRNTEAF
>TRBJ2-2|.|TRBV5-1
ASRVTGGTGELF
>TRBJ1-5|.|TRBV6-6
ASSLGQGVNNQPQH
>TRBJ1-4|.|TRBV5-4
ASSEKGGGDEKLF
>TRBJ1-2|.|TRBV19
ASTRGGQVNYGYT
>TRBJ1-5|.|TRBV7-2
ASSSRSGNQPQH
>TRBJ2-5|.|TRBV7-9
ASSARRDSQETQY
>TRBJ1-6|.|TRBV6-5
ASSTDRFNSPLH
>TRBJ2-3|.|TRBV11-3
ASSQWTSGSTDTQY
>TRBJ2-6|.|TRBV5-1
ASSLRTGGPGANVLT
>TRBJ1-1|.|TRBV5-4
ASSFLTGTLNTEAF
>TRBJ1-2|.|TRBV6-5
ASRIGQFGGYT
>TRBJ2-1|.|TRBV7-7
ASSLAAWTSGDNEQF
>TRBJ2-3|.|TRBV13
ASSLALAGSTDTQY
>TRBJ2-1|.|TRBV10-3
AISGLTGVGNEQF
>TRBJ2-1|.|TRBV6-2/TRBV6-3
ASSRPMAGPFINEQF
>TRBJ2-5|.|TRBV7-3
ASSLRGGEETQY
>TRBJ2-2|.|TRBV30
AWSGGRGNTGELF
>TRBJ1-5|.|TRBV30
AWSQGPTVGPQH